This T cell receptor (beta chain) was profiled in a study of cytomegalovirus exposure and HLA in healthy donors. General study results and limits: A prior analysis recorded that most TCR beta V segments were productive about 90% or about 30% of the time. In a later analysis, HLA-associated TCR beta chains were more clonally expanded than equally common others. Researchers catalogued 150 or so TCR beta chains as cytomegalovirus-associated.

The CDR3 totals 12 residues. V was pared by 5 bases and J by 4 bases, with 7 bases between. Germline V gene lookup returns CDR1 SGHTA and CDR2 FQGTGA. The PCR ran on 60 Vbeta and 13 Jbeta primers. Only in-frame clones appear in the TCRdb table, and some are missing; sequencing was by immunoSEQ multiplex PCR. The table shows some 130,000 clones, with less than 10% occurring only once. Only a few counts were recorded for this clone. Its antigen is unknown. V and J are TRBV7-3 and TRBJ2-3, with D uncertain. Specimen: PBMCs. This sequence originates from a man aged 45 to 65 in good health and CMV-seronegative. The CDR3 bases are TGTGCCAGCAGCCCCAACTCAGATACGCAGTATTTT. The encoded protein is CASSPNSDTQYF.